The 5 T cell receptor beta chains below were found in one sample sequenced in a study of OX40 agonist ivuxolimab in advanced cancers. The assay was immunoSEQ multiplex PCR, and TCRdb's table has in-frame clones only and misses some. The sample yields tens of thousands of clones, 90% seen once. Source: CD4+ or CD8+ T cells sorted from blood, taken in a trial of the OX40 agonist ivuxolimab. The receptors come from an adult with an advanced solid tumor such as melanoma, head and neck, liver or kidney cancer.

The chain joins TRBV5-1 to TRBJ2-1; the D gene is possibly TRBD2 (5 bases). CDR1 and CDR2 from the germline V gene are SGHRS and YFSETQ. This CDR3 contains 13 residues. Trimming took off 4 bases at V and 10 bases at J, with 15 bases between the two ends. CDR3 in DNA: TGCGCCAGCAGCCTCGGACTCGGAGGAGAGCAGTTCTTC. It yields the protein CASSLGLGGEQFF.

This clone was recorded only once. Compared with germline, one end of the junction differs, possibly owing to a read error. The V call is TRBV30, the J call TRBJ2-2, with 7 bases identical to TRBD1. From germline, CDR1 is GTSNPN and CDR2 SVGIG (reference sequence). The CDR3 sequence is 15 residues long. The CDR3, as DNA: TGTGCCTGGAGTGTCCGACAGGGAGAGTCCCGGGGAGCTGTTTTT. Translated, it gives CAWSVRQGESRGAVF.

The CDR3 loop is CATSRDNTNTEAFF. The DNA for the CDR3 is TGTGCCACCAGCAGAGATAATACGAACACTGAAGCTTTCTTT. This rearrangement joins TRBV15 to TRBJ1-1; D uncertain. The V end was cut by 0 bases, the J end by 1 base, with 6 bases between. The CDR3 sequence is 14 residues long. The germline V gene encodes CDR1 LNHNV and CDR2 YYDKDF (reference sequence). The full variable domain, in which reference TRBV15 and TRBJ1-1 provide the parts outside the CDR3, is DAMVIQNPRYQVTQFGKPVTLSCSQTLNHNVMYWYQQKSSQAPKLLFHYYDKDFNNEADTPDNFQSRRPNTSFCFLDIRSPGLGDTAMYLCATSRDNTNTEAFFGQGTRLTVV.

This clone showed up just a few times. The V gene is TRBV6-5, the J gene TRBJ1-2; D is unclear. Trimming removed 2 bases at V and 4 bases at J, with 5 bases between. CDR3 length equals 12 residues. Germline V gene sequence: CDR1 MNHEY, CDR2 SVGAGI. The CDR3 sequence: CASSYMGYGYTF. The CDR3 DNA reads TGTGCCAGCAGTTACATGGGCTATGGCTACACCTTC.

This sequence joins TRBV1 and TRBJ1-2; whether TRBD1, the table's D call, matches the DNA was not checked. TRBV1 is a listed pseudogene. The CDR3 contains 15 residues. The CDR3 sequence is CTSRGLMRKTYGYTF. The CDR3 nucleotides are TGCACCAGCAGGGGCCTTATGCGAAAGACCTATGGCTACACCTTC.